This T cell receptor (beta chain) was obtained from a study of response to subunit inactivated influenza vaccine. On this clonotype itself: The antigen is undetermined. The junction and the germline gene differ at one end; a read error may be behind it.

Germline CDR1 SGHNT, CDR2 YYREEE (reference sequence). The CDR3 is made up of 15 amino acids. TCRdb re-called the RT-PCR reads through MiXCR, storing one row per CDR3 protein. The table lists hundreds of thousands of distinct CDR3 sequences, 6.5% to 8% of them singletons. The study's findings and limits: Each seasonal influenza vaccination, the authors suggested, recruits few new T cells.

The chain employs TRBV5-4 and TRBJ2-5, with 7 positions matching TRBD2. The sequencing used PBMCs from blood, collected roughly 24 months after vaccination. This receptor was obtained from a man aged 45 to 75 who received an inactivated influenza vaccine. The CDR3 sequence is CASSREGREQATQYF. CDR3 sequence (DNA): TGTGCCAGCAGCAGGGAGGGCAGGGAACAAGCGACCCAGTACTTC.